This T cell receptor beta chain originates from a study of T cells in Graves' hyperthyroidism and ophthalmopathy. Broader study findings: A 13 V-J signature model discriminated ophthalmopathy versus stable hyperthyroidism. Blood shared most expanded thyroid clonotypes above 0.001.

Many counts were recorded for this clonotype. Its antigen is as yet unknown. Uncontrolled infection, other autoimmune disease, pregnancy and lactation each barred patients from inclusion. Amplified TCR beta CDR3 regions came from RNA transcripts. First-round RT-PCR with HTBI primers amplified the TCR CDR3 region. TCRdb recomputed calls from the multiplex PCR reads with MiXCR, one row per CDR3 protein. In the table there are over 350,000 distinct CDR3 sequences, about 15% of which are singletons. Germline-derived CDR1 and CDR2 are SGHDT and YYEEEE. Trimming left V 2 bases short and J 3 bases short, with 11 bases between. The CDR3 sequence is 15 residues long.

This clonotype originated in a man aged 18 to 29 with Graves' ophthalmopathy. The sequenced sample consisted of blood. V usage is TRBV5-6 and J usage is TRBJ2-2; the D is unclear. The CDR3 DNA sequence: TGTGCCAGCAGCTTAGTGACATACTACACCGGGGAGCTGTTTTTT. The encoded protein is CASSLVTYYTGELFF.